This T cell receptor beta chain was sequenced for a study of prognosis after radiotherapy for stage I lung cancer. On the study more broadly: In total, some 13 men and a handful of women took part as patients, aged roughly 53 to 85 with a median of 74.5 years.

The authors drew approximately 6 milliliters of peripheral blood at each of two time points. The CDR3 length is 15 residues. The V gene end was trimmed by 0 bases and the J gene end by 4 bases; junction bases not matched to a gene: 6. CDR1 and CDR2 from the germline V gene are DFQATT and SNEGSKA (reference sequence). Notes on the study in general: Tumor specificity of expanded TCR clones went undetermined.

Genomic DNA was subjected to two-round multiplex PCR for amplification of TCR beta CDR3. First-round PCR used primers specific to each TRBV and TRBJ gene. TCRdb called the multiplex PCR reads again in MiXCR, with one record for every CDR3 protein. This table has nearly 35,000 distinct CDR3 sequences, 25% to 40% appearing once. This clonotype occurred many times. The target antigen is unknown. The rearrangement uses TRBV20-1 and TRBJ2-5, with TRBD2 matching 9 bases. The TCR sequence derives from a donor of 50 years or more with non-small cell lung cancer. The source was PBMCs, collected before or after stereotactic body radiation therapy (not recorded which). Here the CDR3 DNA reads TGCAGTGCTAGAGATGGTCTAGCGGGGCTAGAGACCCAGTACTTC. Its translation is CSARDGLAGLETQYF.